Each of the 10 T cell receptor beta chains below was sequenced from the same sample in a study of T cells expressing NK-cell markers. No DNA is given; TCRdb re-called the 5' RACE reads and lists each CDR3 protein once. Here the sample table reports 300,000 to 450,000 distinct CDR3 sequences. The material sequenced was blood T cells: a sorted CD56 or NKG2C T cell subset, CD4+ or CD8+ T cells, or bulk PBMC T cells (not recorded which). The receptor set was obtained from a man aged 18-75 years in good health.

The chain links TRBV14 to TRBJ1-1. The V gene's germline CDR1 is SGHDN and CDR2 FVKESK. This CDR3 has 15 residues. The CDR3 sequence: CASSLPGTRNTEAFF. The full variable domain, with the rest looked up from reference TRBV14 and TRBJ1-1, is EAGVTQFPSHSVIEKGQTVTLRCDPISGHDNLYWYRRVMGKEIKFLLHFVKESKQDESGMPNNRFLAERTGGTYSTLKVQPAELEDSGVYFCASSLPGTRNTEAFFGQGTRLTVV.

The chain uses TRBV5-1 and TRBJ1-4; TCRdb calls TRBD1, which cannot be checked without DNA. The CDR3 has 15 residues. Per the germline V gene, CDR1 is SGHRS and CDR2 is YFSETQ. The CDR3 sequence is CASSWGRDGNEKLFF.

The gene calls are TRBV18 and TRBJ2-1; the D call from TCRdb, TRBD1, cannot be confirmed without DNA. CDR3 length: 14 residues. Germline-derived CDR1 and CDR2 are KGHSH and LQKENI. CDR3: CSSGVPSGNNEQFF.

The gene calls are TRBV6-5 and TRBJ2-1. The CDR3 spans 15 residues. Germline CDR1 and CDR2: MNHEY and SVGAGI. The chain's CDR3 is CASSYFPRTYNEQFF.

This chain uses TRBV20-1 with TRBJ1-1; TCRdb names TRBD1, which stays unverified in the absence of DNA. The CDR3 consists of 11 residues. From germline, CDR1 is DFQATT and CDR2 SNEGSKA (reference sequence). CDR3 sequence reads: CSVGGVTEAFF.

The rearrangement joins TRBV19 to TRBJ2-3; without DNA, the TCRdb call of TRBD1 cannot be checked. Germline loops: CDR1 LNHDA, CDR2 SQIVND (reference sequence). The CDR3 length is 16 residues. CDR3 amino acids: CASSIVGTGPYSTQYF.

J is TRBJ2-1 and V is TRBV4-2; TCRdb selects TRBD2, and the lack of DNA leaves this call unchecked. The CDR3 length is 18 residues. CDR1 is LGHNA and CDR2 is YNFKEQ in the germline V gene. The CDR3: CASSQGLAGGWLYNEQFF.

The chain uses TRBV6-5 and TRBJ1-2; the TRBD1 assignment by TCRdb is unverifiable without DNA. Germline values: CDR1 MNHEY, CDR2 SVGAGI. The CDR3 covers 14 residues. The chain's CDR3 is CASSYSVTGNGYTF.

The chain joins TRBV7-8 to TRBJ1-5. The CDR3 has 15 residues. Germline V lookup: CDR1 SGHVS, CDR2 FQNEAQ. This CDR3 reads CASSQGGGGRQPQHF.

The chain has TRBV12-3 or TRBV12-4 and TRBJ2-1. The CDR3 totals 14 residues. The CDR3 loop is CASSFQLNYNEQFF.